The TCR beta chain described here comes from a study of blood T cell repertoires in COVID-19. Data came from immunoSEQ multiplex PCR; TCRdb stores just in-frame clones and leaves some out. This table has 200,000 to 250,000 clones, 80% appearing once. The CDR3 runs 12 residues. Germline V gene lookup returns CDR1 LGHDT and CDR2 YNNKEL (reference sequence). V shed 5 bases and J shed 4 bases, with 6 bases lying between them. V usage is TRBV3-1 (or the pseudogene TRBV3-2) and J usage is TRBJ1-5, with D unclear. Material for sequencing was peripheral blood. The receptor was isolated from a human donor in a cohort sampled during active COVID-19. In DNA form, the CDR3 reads TGTGCCAGCAGCTACTCTAATCAGCCCCAGCATTTT. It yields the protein CASSYSNQPQHF.